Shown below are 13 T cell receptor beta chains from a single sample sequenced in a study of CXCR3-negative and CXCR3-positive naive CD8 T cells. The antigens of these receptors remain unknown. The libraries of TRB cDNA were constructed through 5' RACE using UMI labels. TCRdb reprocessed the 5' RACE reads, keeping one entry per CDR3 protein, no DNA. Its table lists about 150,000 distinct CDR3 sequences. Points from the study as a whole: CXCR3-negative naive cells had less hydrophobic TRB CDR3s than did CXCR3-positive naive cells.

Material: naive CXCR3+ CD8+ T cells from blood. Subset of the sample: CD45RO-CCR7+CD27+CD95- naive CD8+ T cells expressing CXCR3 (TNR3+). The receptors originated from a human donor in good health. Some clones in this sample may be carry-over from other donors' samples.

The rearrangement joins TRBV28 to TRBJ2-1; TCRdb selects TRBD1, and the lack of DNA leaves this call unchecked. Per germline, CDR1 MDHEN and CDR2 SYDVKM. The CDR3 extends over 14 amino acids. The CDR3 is CASSKEDRFNEQFF.

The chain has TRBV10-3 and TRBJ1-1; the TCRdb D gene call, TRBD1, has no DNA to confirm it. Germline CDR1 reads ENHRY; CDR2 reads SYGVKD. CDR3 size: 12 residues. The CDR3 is CATSGGSTEAFF.

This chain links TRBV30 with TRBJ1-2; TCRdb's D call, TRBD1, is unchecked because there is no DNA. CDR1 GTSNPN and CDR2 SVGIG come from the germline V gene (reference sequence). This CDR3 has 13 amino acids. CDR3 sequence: CAFHILGDYGYTF. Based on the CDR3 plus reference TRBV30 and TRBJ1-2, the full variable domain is SQTIHQWPATLVQPVGSPLSLECTVEGTSNPNLYWYRQAAGRGLQLLFYSVGIGQISSEVPQNLSASRPQDRQFILSSKKLLLSDSGFYLCAFHILGDYGYTFGSGTRLTVV.

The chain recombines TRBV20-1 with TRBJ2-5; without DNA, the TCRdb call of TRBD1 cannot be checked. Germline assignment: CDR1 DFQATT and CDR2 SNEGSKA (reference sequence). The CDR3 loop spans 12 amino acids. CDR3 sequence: CSARREGETQYF.

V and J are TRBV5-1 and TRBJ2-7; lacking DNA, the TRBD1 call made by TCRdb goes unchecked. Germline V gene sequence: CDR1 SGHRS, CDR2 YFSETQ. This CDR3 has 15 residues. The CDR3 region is CASSLSRGDSYEQYF.

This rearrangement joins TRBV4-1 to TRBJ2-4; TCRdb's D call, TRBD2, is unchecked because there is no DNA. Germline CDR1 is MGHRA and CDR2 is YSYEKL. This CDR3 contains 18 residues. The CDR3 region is CASSKGLVIAGAKNIQYF.

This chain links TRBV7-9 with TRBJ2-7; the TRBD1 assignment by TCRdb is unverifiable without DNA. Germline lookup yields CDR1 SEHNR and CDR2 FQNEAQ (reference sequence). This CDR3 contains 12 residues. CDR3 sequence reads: CASSPGTREQYF.

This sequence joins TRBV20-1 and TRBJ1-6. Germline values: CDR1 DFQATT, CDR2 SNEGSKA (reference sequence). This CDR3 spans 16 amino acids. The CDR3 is CSARDRDAEPLSPLHF.

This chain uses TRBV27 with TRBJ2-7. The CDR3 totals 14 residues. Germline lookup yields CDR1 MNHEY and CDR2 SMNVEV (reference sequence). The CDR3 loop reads CASSRLATHYEQYF.

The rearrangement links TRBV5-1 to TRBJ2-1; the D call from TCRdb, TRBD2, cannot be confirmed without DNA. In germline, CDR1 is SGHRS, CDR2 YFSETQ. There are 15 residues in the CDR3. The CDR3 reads CASSPESQGDNEQFF.

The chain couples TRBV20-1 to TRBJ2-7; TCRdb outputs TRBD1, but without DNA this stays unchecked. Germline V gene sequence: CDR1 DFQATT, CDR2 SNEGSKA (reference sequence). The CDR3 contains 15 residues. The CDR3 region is CSARIRQGAGGEQYF.

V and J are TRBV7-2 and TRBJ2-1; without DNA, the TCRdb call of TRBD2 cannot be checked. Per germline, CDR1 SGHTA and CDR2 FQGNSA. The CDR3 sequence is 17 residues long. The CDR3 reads CASSPRLADFSYNEQFF. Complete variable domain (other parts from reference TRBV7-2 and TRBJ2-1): GAGVSQSPSNKVTEKGKDVELRCDPISGHTALYWYRQSLGQGLEFLIYFQGNSAPDKSGLPSDRFSAERTGGSVSTLTIQRTQQEDSAVYLCASSPRLADFSYNEQFFGPGTRLTVL.

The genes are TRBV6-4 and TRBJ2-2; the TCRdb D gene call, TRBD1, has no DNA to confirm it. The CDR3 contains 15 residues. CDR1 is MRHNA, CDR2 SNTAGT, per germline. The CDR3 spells CASSAKGLDTGELFF.